This TCR beta chain was profiled in a study of blood T cell repertoires in COVID-19 (dated by TCRdb to 2020 to 2022). For the wider study: Collaborator samples came from the United States, Italy and Spain and covered acute and convalescent phases of COVID-19. The prospective study material was composed of cDNA or gDNA derived from T cells, B-cell-depleted T cells, or PBMCs. Subjects who had been exposed to COVID-19, were actively infected with it, or had recovered from it provided the deeply sampled blood TCRbeta repertoires that made up the dataset. The repertoires were released in a freely available public database intended as a resource for research on the immune response to SARS-CoV-2. Samples came from the ongoing ImmuneRACE study (first 160 participants) plus 1,254 subjects from 6 global collaborators. Nearly every sample came with metadata listing a de-identified subject ID, COVID-19 status, age in years and sex. Where HLA class I and class II types were available, the types were taken from metadata supplied by the sample provider, not from assay-based typing.

Including cysteine and phenylalanine, the CDR3 has 16 amino acids. The read is trimmed to its CDR3 DNA, 48 bases read in frame from base 1. The germline V gene specifies SGHAT as CDR1 and FQNNGV as CDR2. The germline ends are 14 bases apart after V is trimmed by 0 bases and J by 3 bases. The collaborating institutions used their own protocols to collect whole blood in K2EDTA tubes. For TCRbeta analysis, collaborators shipped samples in one of three forms: frozen whole blood, isolated PBMCs, or DNA extracted from either of those sample types. On this clone itself: Its target antigen remains unknown. It has no much larger one-base neighbor in the sample; base qualities were not kept.

TCRbeta CDR3 regions were amplified from genomic DNA by means of the immunoSEQ Assay, a bias-controlled multiplex PCR. Concerning the study's data processing: Within the assay, amplification of reference gene primers was used to estimate how many nucleated cells each sample contained. Sequence reads were collapsed and filtered to measure the absolute abundance of every unique TCRbeta CDR3 rearrangement. For each sample, productive Simpson clonality was calculated as the square root of Simpson's diversity index over productive rearrangements. The clones in this table, taken by TCRdb from immuneACCESS, are in-frame only. Not every clone is retained; where verified, under half of the shortfall comes from an unresolved V gene, and the cause of the rest is unknown. Clone size and the V and J calls come from that table; the DNA yielded D and trimming. The sample profile shows about 93,000 clones; 90% of them were found once. The ten largest clones represent less than 2% of the sample.

Results the study describes overall, beyond this receptor: Clinical and demographic metadata were provided uncurated, with the amount varying by source and participant.

Specimen: peripheral blood. This clonotype was obtained from a human donor with active COVID-19. The donor label of this sample is uncertain. The V and J segments used are TRBV11-2 and TRBJ2-5; TRBD1 could be the D gene, as 6 bases match. DNA sequence: TGTGCCAGCAGCTTAGACTACAGGACAGCCGAAGAGACCCAGTACTTC. This gives the protein CASSLDYRTAEETQYF.